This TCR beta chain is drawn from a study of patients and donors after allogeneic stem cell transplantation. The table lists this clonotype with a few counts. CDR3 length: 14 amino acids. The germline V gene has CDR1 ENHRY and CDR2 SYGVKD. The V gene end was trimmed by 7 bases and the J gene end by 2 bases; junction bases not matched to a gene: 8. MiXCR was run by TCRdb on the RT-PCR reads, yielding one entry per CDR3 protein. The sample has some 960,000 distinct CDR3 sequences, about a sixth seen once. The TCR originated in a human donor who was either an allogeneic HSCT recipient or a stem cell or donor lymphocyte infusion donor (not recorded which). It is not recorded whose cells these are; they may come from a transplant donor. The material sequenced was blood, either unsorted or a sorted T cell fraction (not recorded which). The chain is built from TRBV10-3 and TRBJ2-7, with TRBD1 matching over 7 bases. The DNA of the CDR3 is TGTGCCATCACCGACCCTACAGGGGCCTACGAGCAGTACTTC. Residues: CAITDPTGAYEQYF.